This T cell receptor (beta chain) was documented in a study of blood T cell repertoires in COVID-19. Profiled with immunoSEQ multiplex PCR; TCRdb holds only in-frame clones, not every one. The data hold some 240,000 clones, with 70% to 85% observed a single time. The CDR3 is made up of 12 amino acids. Germline V lookup: CDR1 MNHEY, CDR2 SVGEGT. V was trimmed by 3 bases and J by 7 bases, leaving 7 bases between them. Sequencing used peripheral blood. This chain uses TRBV6-2 or TRBV6-3 with TRBJ2-1, with D possibly TRBD2 on 5 matching bases. This clonotype originated in a man in his fifties with active or convalescent COVID-19. The CDR3 bases are TGTGCCAGCAGTTATAGCGTGAATGAGCAGTTCTTC. This translates into CASSYSVNEQFF.